This TCR beta chain was sequenced during a study of CD8 T cells in ankylosing spondylitis. V gave up 3 bases and J gave up 0 bases; unmatched junction bases: 2. CDR3 length: 15 amino acids. Notes on this clonotype: The antigen is not known.

5'-RACE, quantitative and with molecular barcodes, yielded the TCR beta libraries. Each CDR3 protein is one row after TCRdb ran MiXCR on the 5' RACE reads. The sample yields fewer than 350,000 distinct CDR3 sequences, 11% seen once. Study conclusions and caveats: Disease-linked clones were reportedly significantly enriched in matched ankylosing spondylitis synovial fluid. Ankylosing spondylitis blood seemed to carry a telltale TCR beta motif made of roughly eight highly homologous variants.

This clonotype was obtained from a female donor with ankylosing spondylitis or in good health (not recorded which). Sequenced material: blood, either unsorted or a sorted T cell fraction (not recorded which). V gene TRBV12-3 or TRBV12-4 combines with J gene TRBJ2-3; 8 bases fit TRBD1. CDR3 in DNA: TGTGCCAGCAGTTTCGGACAGGGCAGCACAGATACGCAGTATTTT. Translation: CASSFGQGSTDTQYF.